The entry that follows covers one TCR beta chain sequence. The antigen is undetermined. V was shortened by 4 bases and J by 2 bases, with 16 bases between the two germline ends. CDR3 length: 16 amino acids. Per the germline V gene, CDR1 is SGHTA and CDR2 is FQGNSA. The sample originates from a study of CD8 T cells in ankylosing spondylitis. Notes on the study in general: CD8+ by phenotype, disease-linked clones were relatively rare in peripheral blood. The study looked at matched synovial fluid samples from ankylosing spondylitis patients. Disease-linked clones were reported to be significantly enriched there.

TCRdb itself ran the 5' RACE reads through MiXCR, one entry per CDR3 protein. The table shows nearly 350,000 distinct CDR3 sequences, with roughly 14% occurring only once. Sequencing was done on a sample of blood, either unsorted or a sorted T cell fraction (not recorded which). The sequence was collected from a male donor with ankylosing spondylitis or in good health (not recorded which). This chain links TRBV7-2 with TRBJ2-3; possibly TRBD2 for D (6 bases). The CDR3 sequence: CASSSWAGSPTDTQYF. The CDR3 region has the DNA TGTGCCAGCAGCTCATGGGCCGGGAGTCCCACAGATACGCAGTATTTT.